This TCR beta chain is drawn from a study of T cells in Graves' hyperthyroidism and ophthalmopathy. Study background: Peripheral blood was secured at the point of initial diagnosis, before any treatment.

Uncontrolled infection, other autoimmune disease, pregnancy or lactation led to exclusion. Many counts were recorded for this clonotype. The target antigen is unknown. It was RNA transcripts that yielded the amplified TCR beta CDR3 regions. A first-round RT-PCR of the TCR CDR3 used the HTBI primer set. TCRdb reprocessed the multiplex PCR reads with MiXCR, giving one entry per CDR3 protein. Of a few hundred thousand distinct CDR3 sequences in the sample, more than 12% are singletons; the top ten hold more than 10%. V lost 0 bases and J lost 3, with 18 bases in between. CDR3 length: 17 amino acids. Study results and caveats: Among clonotypes expanded in thyroid above 0.001, most were also found in blood.

V usage is TRBV12-3 or TRBV12-4 and J usage is TRBJ2-7; weak D call: TRBD1 (6 bases). The specimen sequenced was blood. The TCR originated in a woman aged 40 to 50 with Graves' hyperthyroidism that later progressed to Graves' ophthalmopathy. The CDR3 DNA is TGTGCCAGCAGTTTAGCCCTCATAGGACAGTTAATCTACGAGCAGTACTTC. The encoded protein is CASSLALIGQLIYEQYF.